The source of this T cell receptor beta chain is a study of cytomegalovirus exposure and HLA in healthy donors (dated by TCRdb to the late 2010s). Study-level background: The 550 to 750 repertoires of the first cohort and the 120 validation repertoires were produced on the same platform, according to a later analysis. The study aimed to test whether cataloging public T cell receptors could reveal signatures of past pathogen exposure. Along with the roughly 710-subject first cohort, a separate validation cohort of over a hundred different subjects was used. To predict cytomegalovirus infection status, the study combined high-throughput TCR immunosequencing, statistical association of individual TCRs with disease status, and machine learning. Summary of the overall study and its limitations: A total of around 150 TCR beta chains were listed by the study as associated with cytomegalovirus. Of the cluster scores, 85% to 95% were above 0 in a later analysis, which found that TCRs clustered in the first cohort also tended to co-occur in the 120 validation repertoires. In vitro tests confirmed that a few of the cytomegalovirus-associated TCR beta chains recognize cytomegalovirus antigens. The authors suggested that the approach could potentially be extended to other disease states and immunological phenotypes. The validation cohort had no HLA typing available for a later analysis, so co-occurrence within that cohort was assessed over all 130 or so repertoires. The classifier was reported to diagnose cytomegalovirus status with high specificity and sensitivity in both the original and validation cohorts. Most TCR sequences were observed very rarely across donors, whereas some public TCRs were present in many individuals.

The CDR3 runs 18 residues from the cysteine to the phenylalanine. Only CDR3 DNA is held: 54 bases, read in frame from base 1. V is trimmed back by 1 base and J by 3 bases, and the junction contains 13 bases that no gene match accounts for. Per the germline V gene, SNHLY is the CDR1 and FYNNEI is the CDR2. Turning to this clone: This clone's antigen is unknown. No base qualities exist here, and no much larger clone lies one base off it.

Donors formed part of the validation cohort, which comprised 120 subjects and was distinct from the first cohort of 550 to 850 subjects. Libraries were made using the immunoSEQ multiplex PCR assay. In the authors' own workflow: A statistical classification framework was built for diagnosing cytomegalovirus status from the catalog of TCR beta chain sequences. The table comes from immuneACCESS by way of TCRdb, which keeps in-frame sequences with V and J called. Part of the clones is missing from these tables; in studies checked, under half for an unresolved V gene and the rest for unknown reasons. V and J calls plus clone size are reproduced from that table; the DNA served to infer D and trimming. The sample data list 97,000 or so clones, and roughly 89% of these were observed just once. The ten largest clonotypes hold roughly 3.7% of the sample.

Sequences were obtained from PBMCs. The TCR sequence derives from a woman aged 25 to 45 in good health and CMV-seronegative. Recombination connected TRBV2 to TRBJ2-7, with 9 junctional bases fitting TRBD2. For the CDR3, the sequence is CASSEGRESGRTVYEQYF. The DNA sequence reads TGTGCCAGCAGTGAAGGGCGGGAGAGCGGGAGGACCGTCTACGAGCAGTACTTC. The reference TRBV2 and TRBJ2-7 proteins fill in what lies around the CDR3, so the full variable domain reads EPEVTQTPSHQVTQMGQEVILRCVPISNHLYFYWYRQILGQKVEFLVSFYNNEISEKSEIFDDQFSVERPDGSNFTLKIRSTKLEDSAMYFCASSEGRESGRTVYEQYFGPGTRLTVT.